This paragraph reports one T cell receptor beta chain. The data were obtained in a study of blood T cell repertoires in COVID-19. Symptom resolution, clearance, or two negative PCRs marked the recovered donors of Cohort 3. The assay was immunoSEQ multiplex PCR, and TCRdb's table has in-frame clones only and misses some. Of 140,000 to 150,000 clones in the sample, approximately 87% were seen once. The ends were cut back, 6 bases at V and 1 base at J, with 6 bases in the middle. CDR1 SNHLY and CDR2 FYNNEI come from the germline V gene. The CDR3 has 13 residues. The clonotype originates from a man aged 60 to 69 who had recovered from COVID-19. Input material: PBMCs or T cells enriched from blood (not recorded which). The gene calls are TRBV2 and TRBJ2-2, with D tentatively TRBD2 (5 bases). CDR3 loop: CASRLENTGELFF. CDR3 bases: TGTGCCAGCAGACTAGAGAACACCGGGGAGCTGTTTTTT.